The clone carrying this TCR beta chain showed up many times. Its target is unknown. TCRdb itself ran the RT-PCR reads through MiXCR, one entry per CDR3 protein. Of 600,000 to 700,000 distinct CDR3 sequences listed, around 15% are singletons. This sample stems from a study of response to subunit inactivated influenza vaccine. Germline CDR1 LGHDT, CDR2 YNNKEL (reference sequence). Trimming cost V 3 bases and J 2 bases; bases outside gene matches: 7. The CDR3 length is 16 residues. Study-level points and caveats: Authors suggested few new T cells are recruited by each seasonal influenza vaccination.

V is TRBV3-1 and J is TRBJ1-5, with TRBD1 matching 7 bases. The clonotype originates from a man between 50 and 59 years old who received an inactivated influenza vaccine. The specimen was PBMCs from blood, collected approximately 15 days before vaccination. The CDR3 DNA sequence: TGTGCCAGCAGCCAGGACCAGGGGGGGGGCAATCAGCCCCAGCATTTT. Protein product: CASSQDQGGGNQPQHF.